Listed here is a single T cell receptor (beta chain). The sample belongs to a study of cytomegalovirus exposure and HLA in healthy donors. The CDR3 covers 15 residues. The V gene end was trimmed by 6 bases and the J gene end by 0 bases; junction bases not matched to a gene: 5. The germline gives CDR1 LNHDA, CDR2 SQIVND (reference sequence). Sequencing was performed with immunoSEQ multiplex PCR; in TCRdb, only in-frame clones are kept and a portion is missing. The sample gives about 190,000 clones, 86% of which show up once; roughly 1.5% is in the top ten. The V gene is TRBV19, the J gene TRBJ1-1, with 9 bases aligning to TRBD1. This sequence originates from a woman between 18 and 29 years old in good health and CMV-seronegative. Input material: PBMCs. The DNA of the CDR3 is TGTGCCAGTAGCGACAGGGGGGTGTTGAACACTGAAGCTTTCTTT. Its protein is CASSDRGVLNTEAFF.